A single sample is the source of the 25 T cell receptor beta chains below, sequenced in a study. Each CDR3 protein gets one entry after TCRdb re-called the RT-PCR reads with MiXCR. This sample has more than 550,000 distinct CDR3 sequences; 13% to 15% occur once, and the top ten carry 3.6%. Specimen: memory CD4+ T cells from blood. All receptors come from a female donor in good health, serving as a healthy control.

This clonotype was seen more than once but under ten times. This chain connects TRBV9 to TRBJ2-7; 9 nucleotides match TRBD2. V was pared by 4 bases and J by 1 base, with 9 bases of the junction left unmatched. Germline V lookup: CDR1 SGDLS, CDR2 YYNGEE. The CDR3 is 16 amino acids. The CDR3 coding sequence is TGTGCCAGCAGCCCCCGGGGTAGCGGGAGTTCCTACGAGCAGTACTTC. Translated, it gives CASSPRGSGSSYEQYF.

This rearrangement joins TRBV9 to TRBJ2-5, with 7 bases that match TRBD1. J was trimmed by 5 bases and V by 4 bases; bases with no gene match: 11. This CDR3 comprises 15 residues. CDR1 and CDR2 from the germline V gene are SGDLS and YYNGEE. The CDR3 reads CASSTQTGQGETQYF. In DNA form, the CDR3 reads TGTGCCAGCAGCACTCAGACAGGGCAGGGGGAGACCCAGTACTTC.

This clonotype has ten or more counts. The V call is TRBV7-2, the J call TRBJ2-1, with no clear D. In germline, CDR1 is SGHTA, CDR2 FQGNSA. The ends were cut back, 4 bases at V and 3 bases at J, with 13 bases in the middle. The CDR3 has 15 amino acids. Written as DNA, the CDR3 is TGTGCCAGCAGCTGGCCACGGACGAACTACAATGAGCAGTTCTTC. It yields the protein CASSWPRTNYNEQFF.

This rearrangement joins TRBV9 to TRBJ2-1; the match to TRBD2 covers 14 bases. J was trimmed by 8 bases and V by 5 bases; bases with no gene match: 9. Germline-derived CDR1 and CDR2 are SGDLS and YYNGEE. This CDR3 is built from 16 residues. In DNA, the CDR3 is TGTGCCAGCAGATACGGACTAGCGGGAGGAGTCCATGAGCAGTTCTTC. Amino acids: CASRYGLAGGVHEQFF.

This clonotype was observed at least ten times. This sequence joins TRBV18 and TRBJ2-7; 14 bases align to TRBD2. With 6 bases clipped from V and 5 bases from J, the junction kept 6 bases outside the gene matches. Germline V gene sequence: CDR1 KGHSH, CDR2 LQKENI. The CDR3 consists of 15 residues. Here the CDR3 DNA reads TGTGCCAGCTCGCCGGGACTAGCGGGAGCCAACGAGCAGTACTTC. Its protein product is CASSPGLAGANEQYF.

This clonotype was observed a handful of times. V is TRBV5-4 and J is TRBJ2-5, with 8 bases fitting TRBD1. Per the germline V gene, CDR1 is SGHNT and CDR2 is YYREEE (reference sequence). The J segment lost 3 bases and the V segment lost 7 bases, leaving 11 bases of the junction unmatched. CDR3 length: 15 amino acids. The CDR3 nucleotides are TGTGCCAGCCATGGGGCTGGACAGGGAAAAGAGACCCAGTACTTC. Its protein is CASHGAGQGKETQYF.

J is TRBJ2-7 and V is TRBV3-1; D may correspond to TRBD1 or TRBD2 (5 bases each). V lost 7 bases to trimming and J lost 1 base, with 11 bases between them. The CDR3 spans 13 residues. Germline V gene sequence: CDR1 LGHDT, CDR2 YNNKEL (reference sequence). CDR3 sequence (DNA): TGTGCCAGCACCGGGACCGCATCCTACGAGCAGTACTTC. It specifies CASTGTASYEQYF.

This clonotype was recorded a few times. This chain links TRBV27 with TRBJ2-1; possibly TRBD2 for D (6 bases). Per the germline V gene, CDR1 is MNHEY and CDR2 is SMNVEV (reference sequence). This CDR3 region has 14 residues. Trimming took 7 bases from V and 0 from J, leaving 10 bases between them. Here the CDR3 reads CASTRDFSYNEQFF. The CDR3 DNA reads as TGTGCCAGCACCCGGGACTTCTCCTACAATGAGCAGTTCTTC.

The chain carries TRBV20-1 and TRBJ1-6, with a possible D match to TRBD1 (5 bases). This CDR3 has 14 residues. The V end was cut by 3 bases, the J end by 5 bases, with 11 bases between. Germline CDR1 is DFQATT and CDR2 is SNEGSKA (reference sequence). CDR3 nucleotides: TGCAGTGCTAGGATTGACAGCAATAATTCACCCCTCCACTTT. This translates into CSARIDSNNSPLHF.

This clonotype has at least ten counts. The gene calls are TRBV6-2 or TRBV6-3 and TRBJ2-7; the D is unclear. V lost 5 bases and J lost 2, with 7 bases in between. This CDR3 region has 12 residues. CDR1 and CDR2 from the germline V gene are MNHEY and SVGEGT. CDR3 nucleotides: TGTGCCAGCAGTGGAGCTGCCTACGAGCAGTACTTC. Its protein product is CASSGAAYEQYF.

The chain couples TRBV24-1 to TRBJ2-7; 7 bases align to TRBD1. The CDR3 sequence is 16 residues long. Trimming cost V 2 bases and J 5 bases; bases outside gene matches: 11. CDR1 KGHDR and CDR2 SFDVKD come from the germline V gene. The CDR3 spells CATSDYGLTGSDEQYF. Written as DNA, the CDR3 is TGTGCCACCAGTGATTATGGTTTGACAGGGTCCGACGAGCAGTACTTC.

The chain combines TRBV27 with TRBJ1-1; D perhaps matches TRBD1 (5 bases). Germline V gene sequence: CDR1 MNHEY, CDR2 SMNVEV (reference sequence). The ends were cut back, 9 bases at V and 9 bases at J, with 20 bases in the middle. CDR3 length: 13 residues. The CDR3 DNA sequence: TGTGCCAGGACTCGGGGACCCGCGTGGAAAGCTTTCTTT. Translation gives CARTRGPAWKAFF.

The V call is TRBV6-2 or TRBV6-3, the J call TRBJ1-1; no clear D gene. Trimming took 7 bases from V and 0 from J, leaving 15 bases between them. CDR1 and CDR2 (germline): MNHEY, SVGEGT. The CDR3 spans 15 residues. The CDR3: CASNGRSFMNTEAFF. For the CDR3, the DNA is TGTGCCAGCAACGGACGGAGCTTTATGAACACTGAAGCTTTCTTT.

A note on this clonotype: The conserved phenylalanine or tryptophan normally closing the CDR3 is absent here, so this likely arose from a read error. The V gene is TRBV20-1, the J gene TRBJ1-4, with D perhaps matching TRBD1 (5 bases). V lost 0 bases to trimming and J lost 8 bases, with 10 bases between them. CDR1 is DFQATT and CDR2 is SNEGSKA in the germline V gene (reference sequence). The CDR3 runs to 13 residues. CDR3 amino acids: CSARERGTEKLFS. DNA of the CDR3: TGCAGTGCTAGAGAACGGGGGACCGAAAAACTGTTTTCT.

This clonotype was recorded at least ten times. The chain is built from TRBV12-3 or TRBV12-4 and TRBJ2-3; D possibly corresponds to TRBD2 (7 bases). The CDR3 contains 13 residues. Trimming shortened V by 6 bases and J by 5 bases, and 12 bases separated the two germline ends. Here the CDR3 reads CASRGAGVDTQYF. In DNA, the CDR3 is TGTGCCAGCAGGGGGGCGGGAGTAGATACGCAGTATTTT.

The gene calls are TRBV2 and TRBJ2-7; perhaps TRBD2 as D (6 bases). The CDR3 has 14 residues. Trimming cost V 8 bases and J 7 bases, with 21 bases left between them. The germline gives CDR1 SNHLY, CDR2 FYNNEI. CDR3 region: CASSYPGPGGEQYF. CDR3 DNA: TGTGCCAGCTCCTACCCGGGACCCGGGGGAGAGCAGTACTTC. Full variable domain (outside the CDR3, taken from reference TRBV2 and TRBJ2-7): EPEVTQTPSHQVTQMGQEVILRCVPISNHLYFYWYRQILGQKVEFLVSFYNNEISEKSEIFDDQFSVERPDGSNFTLKIRSTKLEDSAMYFCASSYPGPGGEQYFGPGTRLTVT.

Concerning this clonotype: The junction shows a germline mismatch at one end, possibly a read error. The chain is built from TRBV6-1 and TRBJ2-1; D is unclear. This CDR3 is built from 16 residues. Germline loops: CDR1 MNHNS, CDR2 SASEGT. CDR3 loop: CVSRSFGRGFYNEQFF. CDR3 nucleotides: TGTGTCAGCAGGTCCTTCGGGCGTGGATTCTACAATGAGCAGTTCTTC.

This clonotype was counted a few times. The rearrangement links TRBV27 to TRBJ2-1; perhaps TRBD1 as D (5 bases). Germline CDR1 is MNHEY and CDR2 is SMNVEV (reference sequence). Between the trimmed V and J ends, which lost 6 bases and 8 bases, there was a span of 14 bases. The CDR3 contains 13 residues. The CDR3 sequence: CASRDTSRDEQFF. The CDR3 bases are TGTGCCAGCAGGGACACCTCAAGGGATGAGCAGTTCTTC.

This clonotype was seen a few times. The chain couples TRBV6-2 or TRBV6-3 to TRBJ2-5; TRBD2 aligns across 9 bases. The ends lost 2 bases at V and 5 bases at J; junction bases unmatched: 9. The CDR3 has 16 residues. CDR1 MNHEY and CDR2 SVGEGT come from the germline V gene. The CDR3 region has the DNA TGTGCCAGCAGTTACGGTGATAGCGGGAGTGTGGAGACCCAGTACTTC. As protein: CASSYGDSGSVETQYF.

This clonotype turned up a few times. The rearrangement joins TRBV27 to TRBJ2-5; D is unresolved. Germline-derived CDR1 and CDR2 are MNHEY and SMNVEV (reference sequence). The V gene lost 7 bases and the J gene lost 3 bases, with 15 bases spanning the gap. This CDR3 spans 14 amino acids. The CDR3 here is CASKFDGPKETQYF. CDR3 nucleotide sequence: TGTGCCAGCAAGTTTGACGGCCCTAAAGAGACCCAGTACTTC.

J is TRBJ1-2 and V is TRBV12-3 or TRBV12-4; no firm D call. V gave up 4 bases and J gave up 6 bases, with 12 bases separating them. CDR3 length: 13 amino acids. This CDR3 reads CASSYRPGHGYTF. As DNA, the CDR3 is TGTGCCAGCAGTTATCGACCCGGCCATGGCTACACCTTC.

This clonotype appeared a few times. This sequence joins TRBV5-4 and TRBJ2-4; D may be TRBD2 (6 bases). The CDR3 runs 17 residues. Trimming took 0 bases from V and 0 from J, leaving 13 bases between them. Per germline, CDR1 SGHNT and CDR2 YYREEE (reference sequence). The CDR3 protein is CASSLGRGGVAKNIQYF. CDR3 bases: TGTGCCAGCAGCTTGGGTCGGGGAGGTGTAGCCAAAAACATTCAGTACTTC.

The J gene is TRBJ2-3, the V gene TRBV3-1; 7 positions match TRBD2. The CDR3 runs to 14 residues. Germline CDR1 is LGHDT and CDR2 is YNNKEL (reference sequence). J lost 8 bases, V lost 8 bases, and 13 bases had no gene match. In DNA form, the CDR3 reads TGTGCCAGCCCTAAGGGGAGGGCCGGACGTACGCAGTATTTT. The encoded protein is CASPKGRAGRTQYF.

This clonotype showed up just a few times. The rearrangement links TRBV6-2 or TRBV6-3 to TRBJ2-3, with 10 bases that match TRBD2. J was trimmed by 7 bases and V by 8 bases; bases with no gene match: 12. Germline CDR1 MNHEY, CDR2 SVGEGT. This CDR3 is built from 15 residues. The CDR3 bases are TGTGCCAGCTATAGAGGAGCGGGAGGGTTAAATACGCAGTATTTT. It translates to CASYRGAGGLNTQYF.

Many counts were recorded for this clonotype. V gene TRBV6-4 combines with J gene TRBJ1-5; D is unclear. CDR1 is MRHNA, CDR2 SNTAGT, per germline. Trimming pared 6 bases from V and 2 bases from J, leaving 8 bases between. The CDR3 consists of 13 residues. As DNA, the CDR3 is TGTGCCAGCAGCCAAGATGGCAATCAGCCCCAGCATTTT. Translation: CASSQDGNQPQHF.